These T cell receptor beta chains were read from a single sample in a study of cytomegalovirus exposure and HLA in healthy donors. This table comes from immunoSEQ multiplex PCR, and its TCRdb copy is limited to in-frame clones, with some not included. The sample records 99,000 or so clones, more than 75% being singletons. The sequencing sample was made of PBMCs. All receptors derive from a woman aged 18-29 years in good health and CMV-seropositive. Each CDR3 is given with its conserved first and last residue. A D gene is named only where the DNA matches it firmly. A clone size is listed for some rows: how often the clone was seen (once, few, many), or a class if it is expanded.

V	J	size	D	CDR3	DNA
TRBV29-1	TRBJ2-5	many	.	CSVGSGLRETQYF	TGCAGCGTTGGCTCCGGTTTACGGGAGACCCAGTACTTC
TRBV7-9	TRBJ1-2	.	TRBD1	CASSLEPSGTGFGYTF	TGTGCCAGCAGCCTAGAACCCTCCGGGACAGGATTCGGGTACACCTTC
TRBV30	TRBJ1-2	once	TRBD1	CAWSQGQNYGYTF	TGTGCCTGGAGTCAGGGACAGAACTATGGCTACACCTTC
TRBV6-6	TRBJ1-1	.	TRBD1	CASGTGISDLF	TGTGCCAGCGGGACAGGGATTTCTGATCTTTTT
TRBV15	TRBJ2-5	.	TRBD2	CATSSTSVKETQYF	TGTGCCACCAGCTCGACTAGCGTTAAAGAGACCCAGTACTTC
TRBV7-7	TRBJ2-2	.	.	CASSPHTGRRDANTGELFF	TGTGCTAGCAGCCCGCATACAGGGAGACGGGACGCGAACACCGGGGAGCTGTTTTTT
TRBV6-5	TRBJ2-7	few	.	CASSYKTGYEQYF	TGTGCCAGCAGTTACAAAACAGGCTACGAGCAGTACTTC
TRBV5-5	TRBJ1-4	few	TRBD1	CASSLFTGEGEKLFF	TGTGCCAGCAGCTTGTTTACAGGGGAAGGTGAAAAACTGTTTTTT
TRBV7-9	TRBJ2-7	.	.	CASSSDYYEQYF	TGTGCCAGCAGCTCGGACTACTACGAGCAGTACTTC
TRBV2	TRBJ2-6	.	TRBD2	CASRLAGGTGANVLTF	TGTGCCAGCAGGCTAGCGGGAGGGACTGGGGCCAACGTCCTGACTTTC
TRBV5-1	TRBJ2-4	.	TRBD1	CASSLGGTGGYGKNIQYF	TGCGCCAGCAGCTTGGGGGGGACAGGGGGCTATGGCAAAAACATTCAGTACTTC
TRBV2	TRBJ2-7	.	TRBD2	CASSGSSGRVIEQYF	TGTGCCAGCAGTGGCTCTAGCGGGAGGGTTATCGAGCAGTACTTC
TRBV5-6	TRBJ2-7	.	TRBD1	CASSWRGQGVEDF	TGTGCCAGCAGTTGGCGGGGACAGGGGGTCGAGGACTTC
TRBV5-1	TRBJ2-5	.	TRBD1	CASSRGTAETQYF	TGCGCCAGCAGCCGTGGGACAGCAGAGACCCAGTACTTC
TRBV7-6	TRBJ2-1	once	TRBD1	CASSWTGDESYNEQFF	TGTGCCAGCAGCTGGACAGGGGATGAATCCTACAATGAGCAGTTCTTC
TRBV6-4	TRBJ2-2	.	TRBD2	CASSEGLDTGELFF	TGTGCCAGCAGTGAAGGACTAGACACCGGGGAGCTGTTTTTT
TRBV2	TRBJ2-4	.	.	CASEGAKNIQYF	TGTGCCAGCGAGGGTGCCAAAAACATTCAGTACTTC
TRBV28	TRBJ1-5	.	.	CASSSPRDSLRQYQPQHF	TGTGCCAGCAGTTCCCCCCGGGACTCACTACGACAGTATCAGCCCCAGCATTTT
TRBV2	TRBJ1-2	.	.	CASSVTGAVGYTF	TGTGCCAGCAGTGTGACAGGTGCGGTTGGCTACACCTTC
TRBV19	TRBJ2-2	.	TRBD1	CASSIVGTGVPGELFF	TGTGCCAGTAGTATAGTGGGGACAGGGGTGCCCGGGGAGCTGTTTTTT
TRBV6-1	TRBJ2-2	.	TRBD2	CASSERSLAGVIGLFF	TGTGCCAGCAGTGAGCGGTCGCTAGCGGGAGTAATAGGGCTGTTTTTT
TRBV27	TRBJ2-1	.	.	CASSLKGGLSSYNEQFF	TGTGCCAGCAGTCTCAAGGGGGGGTTGAGCTCCTACAATGAGCAGTTCTTC
TRBV9	TRBJ2-2	.	.	CASSVAQVLLGTGELFF	TGTGCCAGCAGCGTAGCACAGGTCCTACTTGGGACCGGGGAGCTGTTTTTT
TRBV9	TRBJ2-3	.	TRBD2	CASSGAGGPRDTQYF	TGTGCCAGCAGCGGAGCGGGAGGGCCTCGGGATACGCAGTATTTT
TRBV29-1	TRBJ1-2	many	.	CSVELTGQIYYTF	TGCAGCGTTGAATTGACAGGACAGATCTACTACACCTTC
TRBV29-1	TRBJ2-7	.	.	CSALQTGEQYF	TGCAGCGCTCTCCAGACGGGGGAGCAGTACTTC
TRBV7-8	TRBJ2-5	.	TRBD1	CASSFQPGQGKETQYF	TGTGCCAGCAGCTTTCAGCCGGGACAGGGGAAAGAGACCCAGTACTTC
TRBV28	TRBJ2-7	once	TRBD2	CASSFRGRAYEQYF	TGTGCCAGCAGTTTCCGCGGGAGGGCCTACGAGCAGTACTTC
TRBV27	TRBJ2-2	few	TRBD1	CASSEDRVAVGGELFF	TGTGCCAGCAGTGAGGACAGGGTCGCCGTAGGCGGGGAGCTGTTTTTT
TRBV29-1	TRBJ1-2	.	TRBD1	CSVDRTGSYGYTF	TGCAGCGTTGATCGGACAGGGAGCTATGGCTACACCTTC
TRBV7-9	TRBJ2-7	few	.	CASSFSANSYEQYF	TGTGCCAGCAGCTTCAGTGCAAACTCCTACGAGCAGTACTTC
TRBV5-1	TRBJ2-3	few	.	CASSLYSGTDTQYF	TGCGCCAGCAGCTTGTATAGCGGCACAGATACGCAGTATTTT
TRBV28	TRBJ1-4	.	.	CASSSGHPALGKLFF	TGTGCCAGCAGTTCCGGACATCCTGCCTTGGGGAAACTGTTTTTT
TRBV9	TRBJ1-5	.	.	CASSARGYSNQPQHF	TGTGCCAGCAGCGCGCGGGGTTATAGCAATCAGCCCCAGCATTTT